The sequence of this T cell receptor beta chain was determined in a study of cytomegalovirus exposure and HLA in healthy donors. The overall study: Unique TCRs numbering roughly 85 million, obtained from HLA-typed donors, made up an early data release.

This CDR3 has 14 residues. Trimming took 1 base from V and 4 from J, leaving 10 bases between them. Germline loops: CDR1 SGHTA, CDR2 FQGTGA. The PCR made use of 60 Vbeta and 13 Jbeta primers. Measured with immunoSEQ multiplex PCR; TCRdb has only the in-frame clones, and not every one. The sample yields 70,000 to 90,000 clones, around 76% seen once. The gene calls are TRBV7-3 and TRBJ1-2, with D possibly being TRBD1 (6 bases). The clonotype originates from a male donor in good health and CMV-seropositive. The specimen sequenced was PBMCs. In nucleotides, the CDR3 is TGTGCCAGCAGCTTAAGCGCAGGGGTCTATGGCTACACCTTC. It is translated as CASSLSAGVYGYTF.